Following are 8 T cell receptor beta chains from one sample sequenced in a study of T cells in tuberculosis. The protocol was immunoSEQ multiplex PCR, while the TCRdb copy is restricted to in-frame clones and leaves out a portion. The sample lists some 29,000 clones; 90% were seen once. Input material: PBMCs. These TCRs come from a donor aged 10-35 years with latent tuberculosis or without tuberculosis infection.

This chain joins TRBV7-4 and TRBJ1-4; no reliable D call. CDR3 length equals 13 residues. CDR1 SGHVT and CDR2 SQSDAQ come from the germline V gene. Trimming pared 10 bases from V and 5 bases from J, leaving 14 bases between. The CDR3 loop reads CATKYNTNEKLFF. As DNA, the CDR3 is TGTGCCACCAAATATAACACAAATGAAAAACTGTTTTTT.

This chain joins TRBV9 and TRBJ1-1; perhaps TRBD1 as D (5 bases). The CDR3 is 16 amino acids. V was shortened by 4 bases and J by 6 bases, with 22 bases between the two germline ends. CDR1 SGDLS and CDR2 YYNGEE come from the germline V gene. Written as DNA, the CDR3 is TGTGCCAGCAGCCCCAGGCGGGGGGTAGAGACTTCTGAAGCTTTCTTT. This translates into CASSPRRGVETSEAFF.

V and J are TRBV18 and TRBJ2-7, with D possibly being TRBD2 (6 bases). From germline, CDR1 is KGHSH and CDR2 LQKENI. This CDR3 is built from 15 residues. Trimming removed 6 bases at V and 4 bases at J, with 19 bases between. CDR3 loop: CASSPSSGTAYEQYF. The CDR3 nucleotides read TGTGCCAGCTCGCCTTCGTCCGGGACTGCTTACGAGCAGTACTTC.

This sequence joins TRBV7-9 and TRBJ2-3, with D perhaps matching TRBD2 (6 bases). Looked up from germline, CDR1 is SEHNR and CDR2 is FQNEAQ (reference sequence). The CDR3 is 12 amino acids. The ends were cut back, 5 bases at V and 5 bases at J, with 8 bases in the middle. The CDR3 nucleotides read TGTGCCAGCAGCCTTAGCGGAGATACGCAGTATTTT. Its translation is CASSLSGDTQYF.

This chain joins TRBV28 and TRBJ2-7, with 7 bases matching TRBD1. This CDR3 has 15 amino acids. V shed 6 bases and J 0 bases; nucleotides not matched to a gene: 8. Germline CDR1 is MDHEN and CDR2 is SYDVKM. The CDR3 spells CASSQTGLGSYEQYF. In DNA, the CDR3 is TGTGCCAGCAGCCAGACAGGGTTGGGCTCCTACGAGCAGTACTTC.

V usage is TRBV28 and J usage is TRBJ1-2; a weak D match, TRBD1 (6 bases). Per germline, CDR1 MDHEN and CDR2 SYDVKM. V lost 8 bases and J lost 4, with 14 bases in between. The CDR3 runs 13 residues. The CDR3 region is CASRRGSGYGYTF. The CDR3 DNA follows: TGTGCCAGCCGCAGGGGTTCGGGCTATGGCTACACCTTC.

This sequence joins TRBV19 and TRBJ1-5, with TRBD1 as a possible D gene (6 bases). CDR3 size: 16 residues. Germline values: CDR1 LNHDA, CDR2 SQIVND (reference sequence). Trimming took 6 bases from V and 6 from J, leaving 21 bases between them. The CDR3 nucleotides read TGTGCCAGTAGGGGGCCGACAGGCGGAGTAAGTCAGCCCCAGCATTTT. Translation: CASRGPTGGVSQPQHF.

The CDR3 nucleotides are TGCAGCGCGATTAGCGGGGGGGCCATCCCCTACAATGAGCAGTTCTTC. This gives the protein CSAISGGAIPYNEQFF. This sequence joins TRBV29-1 and TRBJ2-1; 11 nucleotides align to TRBD2. CDR3 length: 16 amino acids. The V segment lost 7 bases and the J segment 2 bases; nucleotides outside the gene matches: 10. Germline V CDR1 and CDR2: SQVTM, ANQGSEA.